This T cell receptor (beta chain) came from a study of PD-1 blockade in mismatch repair-deficient tumors. Study results and caveats: Rapid post-treatment expansion, then contraction, generally preceding radiologic response, marked tumor-resident clones.

A few pembrolizumab responders had their TCRs sequenced. Details on this clone: Its specificity is unknown.

Generated by immunoSEQ multiplex PCR, the TCRdb table keeps only in-frame clones and is missing some. Of about 49,000 clones listed, over 75% are singletons. This TCR was sampled from an adult with mismatch repair-deficient cancer. Specimen: PBMCs, collected before pembrolizumab treatment.

CDR3 DNA: TGTGCCAGCAGCTTGCTGGGGTGGCGGGAGCGTTACAATGAGCAGTTCTTC. It specifies CASSLLGWRERYNEQFF. The chain links TRBV7-3 to TRBJ2-1, with 7 bases matching TRBD2. Germline CDR1 reads SGHTA; CDR2 reads FQGTGA. V shed 3 bases, J shed 4 bases, and the junction held 12 bases outside the gene matches. This CDR3 spans 17 amino acids.